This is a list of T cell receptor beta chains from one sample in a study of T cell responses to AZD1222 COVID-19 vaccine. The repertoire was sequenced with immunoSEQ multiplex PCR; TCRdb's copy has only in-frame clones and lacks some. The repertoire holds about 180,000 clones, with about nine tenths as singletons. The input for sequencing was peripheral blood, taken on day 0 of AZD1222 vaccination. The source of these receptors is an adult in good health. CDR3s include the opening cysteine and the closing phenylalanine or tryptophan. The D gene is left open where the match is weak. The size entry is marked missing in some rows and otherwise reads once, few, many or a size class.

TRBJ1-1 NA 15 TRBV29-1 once TGCAGCGTTGAAGACGGGACTTACATGAACACTGAAGCTTTCTTT CSVEDGTYMNTEAFF
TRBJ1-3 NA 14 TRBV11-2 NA TGTGCCAGCAGCTTAGATCCGGGCCGGGCGGCCATATATTTT CASSLDPGRAAIYF
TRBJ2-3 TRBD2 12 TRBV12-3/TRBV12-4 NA TGTGCCAGCAACTGGGGGGGGGATACGCAGTATTTT CASNWGGDTQYF
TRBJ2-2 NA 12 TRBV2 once TGTGCCAGCAAGGGCGGCACCGGGGAGCTGTTTTTT CASKGGTGELFF
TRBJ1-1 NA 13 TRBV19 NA TGTGCCAGTAGTGAGGGCACGGGCACTGAAGCTTTCTTT CASSEGTGTEAFF
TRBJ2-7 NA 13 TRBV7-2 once TGTGCCAGCAGCTCCAGGAGCTCCTACGAGCAGTACTTC CASSSRSSYEQYF
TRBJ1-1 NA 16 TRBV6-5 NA TGTGCCAGCAGTTACTCGAGGGGACAAAGGAACACTGAAGCTTTCTTT CASSYSRGQRNTEAFF
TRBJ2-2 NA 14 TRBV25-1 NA TGTGCCAGCACAAGCAGGGGGAACACCGGGGAGCTGTTTTTT CASTSRGNTGELFF
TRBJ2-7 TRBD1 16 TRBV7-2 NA TGTGCCAGCAGCCCGAGGACAGGGGGTAAAGCCTACGAGCAGTACTTC CASSPRTGGKAYEQYF
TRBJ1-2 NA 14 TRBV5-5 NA TGTGCCAGCAGCTTGTCGGTTGTTGAAGATGGCTACACCTTC CASSLSVVEDGYTF
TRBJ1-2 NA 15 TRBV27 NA TGTGCCAGCAGTTCTACAGGAGCTAAAGGCTATGGCTACACCTTC CASSSTGAKGYGYTF
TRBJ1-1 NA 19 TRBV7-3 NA TGTGCCAGCAGCTTCTCCCGGGAGTCGGGGGGGCCCGGGGACACTGAAGCTTTCTTT CASSFSRESGGPGDTEAFF
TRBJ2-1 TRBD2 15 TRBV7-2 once TGTGCCAGCAGCTTAGGGCGGGGGGCCAACAATGAGCAGTTCTTC CASSLGRGANNEQFF
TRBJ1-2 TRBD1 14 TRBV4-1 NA TGCGCCAGCAGCCCCCGGGACAGTAGCTATGGCTACACCTTC CASSPRDSSYGYTF
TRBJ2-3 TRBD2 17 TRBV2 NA TGTGCCAGCAGCGAATACGGGGGGACCGCTAGCACAGATACGCAGTATTTT CASSEYGGTASTDTQYF
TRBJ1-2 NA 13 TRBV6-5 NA TGTGCCAGCACCCCCTTCGAACAGTCAGGCTACACCTTC CASTPFEQSGYTF
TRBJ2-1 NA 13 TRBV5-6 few TGTGCCAGCAGCTGGGGGGCCAACAATGAGCAGTTCTTC CASSWGANNEQFF
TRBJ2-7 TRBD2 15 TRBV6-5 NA TGTGCCAGCAGTTACTCGGGACTGCCGGGGGGCGAGCAGTACTTC CASSYSGLPGGEQYF
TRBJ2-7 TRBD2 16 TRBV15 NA TGTGCCACCAGCAGAGATCCGGGGAGGGGACCTCACGAGCAGTACTTC CATSRDPGRGPHEQYF
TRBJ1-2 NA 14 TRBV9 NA TGTGCCAGCAGCGCCAGGACAGCCCCTCAAGGCTACACCTTC CASSARTAPQGYTF
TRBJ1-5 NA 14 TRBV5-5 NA TGTGCCAGCAGTGTGGGGCCTGACAATCAGCCCCAGCATTTT CASSVGPDNQPQHF
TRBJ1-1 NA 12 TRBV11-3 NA TGTGCCAGCAGCTTAGGCACAGGGAGGGCTTTCTTT CASSLGTGRAFF
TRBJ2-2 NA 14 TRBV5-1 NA TGCGCCAGCAGTCCCAGTCGTTACACCGGGGAGCTGTTTTTT CASSPSRYTGELFF
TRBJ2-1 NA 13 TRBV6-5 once TGTGCCAGCATTTCCGGGACCTACAATGAGCAGTTCTTC CASISGTYNEQFF
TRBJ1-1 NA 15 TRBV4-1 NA TGCGCCAGCAGCCCGGCCGGTAGGGGGGCAACTGAAGCTTTCTTT CASSPAGRGATEAFF
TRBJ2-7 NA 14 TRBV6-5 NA TGTGCCAGCAGTCTCGCCGGGGAGTCGTACGAGCAGTACTTC CASSLAGESYEQYF
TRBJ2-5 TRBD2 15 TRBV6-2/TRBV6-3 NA TGTGCCAGCAGTCGACTAGCGGGGGTGGTAGAGACCCAGTACTTC CASSRLAGVVETQYF